These 4 T cell receptor beta chains came from one sample sequenced in a study of cytomegalovirus exposure and HLA in healthy donors. Generated by immunoSEQ multiplex PCR, the TCRdb table keeps only in-frame clones and is missing some. The data show about 130,000 clones, roughly 95% seen once. The sequencing input was PBMCs. The receptors were sampled from a young man in good health and CMV-seronegative.

The chain couples TRBV19 to TRBJ1-5, with a weak D call TRBD1 (6 bases). Trimming pared 6 bases from V and 4 bases from J, leaving 7 bases between. This CDR3 contains 12 residues. Per germline, CDR1 LNHDA and CDR2 SQIVND (reference sequence). The CDR3 bases are TGTGCCAGTAGGCAGGGGAATCAGCCCCAGCATTTT. Protein sequence: CASRQGNQPQHF.

This chain uses TRBV7-8 with TRBJ2-2; D is possibly TRBD2 (5 bases). This CDR3 is 15 amino acids long. V was trimmed by 5 bases and J by 5 bases, leaving 15 bases between them. Looked up from germline, CDR1 is SGHVS and CDR2 is FQNEAQ. CDR3 sequence (DNA): TGTGCCAGCAGCCCTGCGGGTGGGTGGACCGGGGAGCTGTTTTTT. It translates to CASSPAGGWTGELFF.

The gene calls are TRBV5-4 and TRBJ2-4, with D perhaps TRBD1 (5 bases). CDR1 is SGHNT, CDR2 YYREEE, per germline (reference sequence). The CDR3 runs to 14 residues. V was clipped by 1 base and J by 0 bases, with 5 bases between them. The CDR3 region is CASSLRGAKNIQYF. The CDR3 DNA is TGTGCCAGCAGCTTGAGGGGAGCCAAAAACATTCAGTACTTC.

The chain joins TRBV28 to TRBJ1-2, with 9 bases that match TRBD1. The J segment lost 3 bases and the V segment lost 6 bases, leaving 11 bases of the junction unmatched. Per the germline V gene, CDR1 is MDHEN and CDR2 is SYDVKM. This CDR3 is built from 16 residues. The CDR3 sequence is CASSYLTGGSHYGYTF. The CDR3 DNA sequence: TGTGCCAGCAGCTACCTAACAGGGGGCTCTCACTATGGCTACACCTTC.